This T cell receptor (beta chain) was retrieved from a study of control samples from healthy donors and cancer patients. The method was immunoSEQ multiplex PCR; TCRdb's version includes in-frame clones alone and lacks a portion of them. The repertoire has over 150,000 clones, 85% to 90% of them found once; the top ten carry just over 1.4%. The CDR3 is 14 residues long. Per the germline V gene, CDR1 is MNHEY and CDR2 is SVGAGI. Trimming took 6 bases from V and 0 from J, leaving 8 bases between them. The sample consisted of blood. The sequence came from a woman aged 50 to 65 in good health. This chain joins TRBV6-5 and TRBJ1-4; D not resolved. The CDR3 region is CASSIIATNEKLFF. CDR3 sequence (DNA): TGTGCCAGCAGCATTATTGCAACTAATGAAAAACTGTTTTTT.